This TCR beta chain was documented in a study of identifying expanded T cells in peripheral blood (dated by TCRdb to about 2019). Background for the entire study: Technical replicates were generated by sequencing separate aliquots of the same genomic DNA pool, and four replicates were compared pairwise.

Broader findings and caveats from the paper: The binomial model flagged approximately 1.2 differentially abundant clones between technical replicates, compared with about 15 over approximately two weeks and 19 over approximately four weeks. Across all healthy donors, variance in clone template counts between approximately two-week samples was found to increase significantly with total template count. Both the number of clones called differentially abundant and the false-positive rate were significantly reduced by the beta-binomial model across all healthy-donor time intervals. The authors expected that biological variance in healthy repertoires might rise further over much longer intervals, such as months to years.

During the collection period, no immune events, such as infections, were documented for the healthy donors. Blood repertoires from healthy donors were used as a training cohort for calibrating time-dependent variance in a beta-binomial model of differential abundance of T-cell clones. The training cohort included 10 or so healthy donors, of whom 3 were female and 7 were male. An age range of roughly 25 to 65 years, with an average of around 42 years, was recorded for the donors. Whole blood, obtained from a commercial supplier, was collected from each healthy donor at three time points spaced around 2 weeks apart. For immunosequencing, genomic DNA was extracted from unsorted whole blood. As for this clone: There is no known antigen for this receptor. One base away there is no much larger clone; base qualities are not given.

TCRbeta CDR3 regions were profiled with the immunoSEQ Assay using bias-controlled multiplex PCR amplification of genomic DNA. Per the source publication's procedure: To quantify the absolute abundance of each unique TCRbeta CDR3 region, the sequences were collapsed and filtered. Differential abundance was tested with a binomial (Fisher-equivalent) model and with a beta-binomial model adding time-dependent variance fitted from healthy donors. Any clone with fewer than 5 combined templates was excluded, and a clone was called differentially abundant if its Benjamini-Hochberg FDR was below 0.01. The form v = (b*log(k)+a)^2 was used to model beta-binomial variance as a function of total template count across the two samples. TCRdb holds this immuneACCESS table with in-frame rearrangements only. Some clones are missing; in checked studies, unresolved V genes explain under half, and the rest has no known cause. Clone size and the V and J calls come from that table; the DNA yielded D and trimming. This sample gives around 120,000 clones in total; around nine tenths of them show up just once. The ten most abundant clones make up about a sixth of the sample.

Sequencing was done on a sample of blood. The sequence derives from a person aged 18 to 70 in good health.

The DNA sequence is TGTGCCAGCAGCCAAGGCCGTTCGGGAGATACGCAGTATTTT. Its protein reads: CASSQGRSGDTQYF. The sequence joins TRBV4-2 to TRBJ2-3, with no reliable assignment of the D segment. From its cysteine to its phenylalanine, the CDR3 spans 14 amino acids. Of all the DNA, just the CDR3 is kept, 42 bases in frame from base 1. A distance of 10 bases separates the germline ends of V and J, which lose 1 base and 5 bases respectively. The germline V gene encodes CDR1 LGHNA and CDR2 YNFKEQ.